The next 24 T cell receptor beta chains were all read from a single sample in a study of T-cell memory formation after mild COVID-19. TCRdb used MiXCR to reprocess the 5' RACE reads, holding one entry per CDR3 protein. The sample yields over 120,000 distinct CDR3 sequences, 25% seen once. Input material: PBMCs or a T cell subset sorted from them (not recorded which). The receptors originated from an adult woman who had mild COVID-19 (a few samples of this study predate the infection). Cell type and time point are not known.

The chain is built from TRBV20-1 and TRBJ2-7; unclear D gene. Trimming stripped 7 bases from V and 5 bases from J, with 12 bases between. CDR1 DFQATT and CDR2 SNEGSKA come from the germline V gene (reference sequence). The CDR3 is 11 amino acids. The CDR3 sequence: CSGGLSDEQYF. The CDR3 coding sequence is TGCAGTGGAGGTTTATCGGACGAGCAGTACTTC.

The rearrangement joins TRBV12-3 or TRBV12-4 to TRBJ2-5; 9 positions agree with TRBD1. Trimming at V came to 8 bases and at J to 5 bases, leaving 9 bases not matched to a gene. The CDR3 covers 14 residues. In DNA, the CDR3 is TGTGCCAGCGCCCGGGACAGGGTCTCGGAGACCCAGTACTTC. Translating gives CASARDRVSETQYF.

J is TRBJ1-2 and V is TRBV29-1, with TRBD1 as a possible D gene (6 bases). Trimming took 1 base from V and 5 from J, leaving 11 bases between them. The CDR3 consists of 13 residues. Germline V gene lookup returns CDR1 SQVTM and CDR2 ANQGSEA. This chain's CDR3 is CSVEGTDHYGYTF. The DNA of the CDR3 is TGCAGCGTTGAAGGGACAGATCATTATGGCTACACCTTC.

This rearrangement joins TRBV12-3 or TRBV12-4 to TRBJ2-3; possible D gene TRBD2, 6 bases. CDR3 size: 15 residues. Trimming cost V 6 bases and J 2 bases, with 15 bases left between them. CDR3 amino acids: CASSPGDDLTDTQYF. In nucleotides, the CDR3 is TGTGCCAGCAGCCCGGGAGACGATCTCACAGATACGCAGTATTTT.

There are a few counts of this clonotype. The rearrangement uses TRBV7-3 and TRBJ2-1; D may be TRBD2 (5 bases). From germline, CDR1 is SGHTA and CDR2 FQGTGA. V was pared by 5 bases and J by 0 bases, with 14 bases between. This CDR3 is 16 amino acids long. The DNA for the CDR3 is TGTGCCAGCAGCCCGTTAGCGACGAGCTCCTACAATGAGCAGTTCTTC. Translating gives CASSPLATSSYNEQFF.

This clonotype has more than one count but fewer than ten. V is TRBV12-3 or TRBV12-4 and J is TRBJ1-1; 7 bases match TRBD1. J lost 7 bases, V lost 0 bases, and 8 bases had no gene match. The CDR3 runs 15 residues. The CDR3 region is CASSLARQGESEAFF. The CDR3 coding sequence is TGTGCCAGCAGTTTAGCTAGACAGGGAGAGAGTGAAGCTTTCTTT.

This chain uses TRBV10-3 with TRBJ1-1; no clear D. V gave up 2 bases and J gave up 0 bases, with 1 base separating them. This CDR3 has 12 amino acids. Looked up from germline, CDR1 is ENHRY and CDR2 is SYGVKD. The CDR3 nucleotides read TGTGCCATCAGTGAGGTGAACACTGAAGCTTTCTTT. This sequence encodes CAISEVNTEAFF.

The chain joins TRBV5-1 to TRBJ1-2; 9 bases match TRBD1. Germline V gene lookup returns CDR1 SGHRS and CDR2 YFSETQ. The CDR3 spans 16 residues. The ends lost 3 bases at V and 7 bases at J; junction bases unmatched: 13. The CDR3 DNA reads as TGCGCCAGCAGCTCCTCATGGACAGGGGTTGACTCTGGCTACACCTTC. Translating it yields CASSSSWTGVDSGYTF.

The table lists this clonotype with a few counts. The chain carries TRBV7-8 and TRBJ2-3; weak D call: TRBD1 (6 bases). CDR1 SGHVS and CDR2 FQNEAQ come from the germline V gene. The V end was cut by 8 bases, the J end by 4 bases, with 16 bases between. This CDR3 spans 14 amino acids. The CDR3 region has the DNA TGTGCCAGCGGCCCACTAGAGGGGGCAGATACGCAGTATTTT. It codes for CASGPLEGADTQYF.

The sample holds a few counts of this clonotype. The chain combines TRBV28 with TRBJ2-7; D unresolved. The CDR3 loop spans 14 amino acids. The V gene lost 6 bases and the J gene lost 9 bases, with 21 bases spanning the gap. Germline-derived CDR1 and CDR2 are MDHEN and SYDVKM. The CDR3 loop reads CASRSLITPDGQYF. CDR3 in DNA: TGTGCCAGCAGATCTTTAATAACACCGGACGGGCAGTACTTC.

Only a few counts were recorded for this clonotype. The genes are TRBV13 and TRBJ1-2; the D is unclear. CDR1 and CDR2 from the germline V gene are PRHDT and FYEKMQ (reference sequence). This CDR3 spans 15 amino acids. V was pared by 0 bases and J by 6 bases, with 14 bases between. The CDR3 here is CASSLGGFRVDGYTF. The CDR3 nucleotides read TGTGCCAGCAGCTTAGGCGGATTTAGGGTCGATGGCTACACCTTC.

CDR3 residues: CASSDPGLAGDQETQYF. The CDR3 DNA reads as TGTGCCAGCAGTGACCCCGGACTAGCGGGGGACCAAGAGACCCAGTACTTC. The rearrangement joins TRBV6-2 or TRBV6-3 to TRBJ2-5; TRBD2 matches 13 bases. This CDR3 has 17 residues. V dropped 5 bases and J dropped 0; count of bases not matched to a gene: 6. From germline, CDR1 is MNHEY and CDR2 SVGEGT.

This clonotype was seen more than once but under ten times. The chain is built from TRBV10-3 and TRBJ2-7; 9 bases map to TRBD2. Germline assignment: CDR1 ENHRY and CDR2 SYGVKD. The CDR3 covers 15 residues. V dropped 2 bases and J dropped 6; count of bases not matched to a gene: 8. CDR3 loop: CAISEGLAGLIEQYF. CDR3 nucleotides: TGTGCCATCAGTGAGGGCCTAGCGGGACTTATCGAGCAGTACTTC.

This clonotype came up a few times. The V gene is TRBV7-8, the J gene TRBJ2-7, with a possible D match to TRBD2 (6 bases). CDR3 length equals 13 residues. Germline V gene sequence: CDR1 SGHVS, CDR2 FQNEAQ. Trimming removed 3 bases from V and 3 bases from J, with 9 bases in between. CDR3 sequence: CASSLVGGYEQYF. In DNA, the CDR3 is TGTGCCAGCAGCTTGGTGGGGGGCTACGAGCAGTACTTC.

This clonotype was found a few times. This rearrangement joins TRBV5-6 to TRBJ1-6, with D possibly TRBD1 on 5 matching bases. The CDR3 is 16 residues long. V was cut by 4 bases and J by 7 bases, with 18 bases left in between. CDR1 is SGHDT, CDR2 YYEEEE, per germline. CDR3 sequence reads: CASSPGRGLRNSPLHF. The CDR3 coding sequence is TGTGCCAGCAGCCCGGGTCGGGGACTCAGGAATTCACCCCTCCACTTT.

The V gene is TRBV15, the J gene TRBJ2-7; D is unresolved. CDR3 length: 12 residues. The germline V and J ends were trimmed by 6 bases and 3 bases, with 9 bases remaining between them. Germline lookup yields CDR1 LNHNV and CDR2 YYDKDF (reference sequence). The chain's CDR3 is CATSGQVYEQYF. CDR3 in DNA: TGTGCCACCAGTGGCCAAGTCTACGAGCAGTACTTC.

V and J are TRBV5-6 and TRBJ2-7, with 7 bases aligning to TRBD2. With 0 bases clipped from V and 3 bases from J, the junction kept 9 bases outside the gene matches. CDR3 size: 16 residues. Looked up from germline, CDR1 is SGHDT and CDR2 is YYEEEE. The CDR3 DNA follows: TGTGCCAGCAGCTTGGGACTGGGGGGGGTTGGCTACGAGCAGTACTTC. Its translation: CASSLGLGGVGYEQYF.

This clonotype has a handful of counts. The CDR3 nucleotides read TGTGCCAGCAGCCAATACAGAAACTATGGCTACACCTTC. Protein: CASSQYRNYGYTF. The chain joins TRBV14 to TRBJ1-2; D unclear. V was clipped by 2 bases and J by 2 bases, with 6 bases between them. The CDR3 length is 13 residues. Germline-derived CDR1 and CDR2 are SGHDN and FVKESK.

This clonotype was counted many times. The chain employs TRBV7-9 and TRBJ2-7; D call uncertain. V lost 3 bases, J lost 2 bases, and 2 bases lay in between. The germline V gene has CDR1 SEHNR and CDR2 FQNEAQ (reference sequence). The CDR3 consists of 11 residues. This CDR3 is CASSFAYEQYF. CDR3 sequence (DNA): TGTGCCAGCAGCTTTGCCTACGAGCAGTACTTC. Together with reference TRBV7-9 and TRBJ2-7, the CDR3 gives the full variable domain: DTGVSQNPRHKITKRGQNVTFRCDPISEHNRLYWYRQTLGQGPEFLTYFQNEAQLEKSRLLSDRFSAERPKGSFSTLEIQRTEQGDSAMYLCASSFAYEQYFGPGTRLTVT.

V and J are TRBV7-9 and TRBJ2-1; unclear D gene. Germline values: CDR1 SEHNR, CDR2 FQNEAQ (reference sequence). Trimming removed 5 bases from V and 2 bases from J, with 19 bases in between. CDR3 length: 17 residues. As DNA, the CDR3 is TGTGCCAGCAGCCCTCGTTCTAATGATAGGGCCTACAATGAGCAGTTCTTC. Translated, it gives CASSPRSNDRAYNEQFF.

This clonotype was detected ten times or more. V gene TRBV5-1 combines with J gene TRBJ1-2; D is possibly TRBD1 (6 bases). CDR1 SGHRS and CDR2 YFSETQ come from the germline V gene. V was trimmed by 3 bases and J by 3 bases, leaving 12 bases between them. The CDR3 consists of 14 residues. In DNA, the CDR3 is TGCGCCAGCAGCTCATGGGACACATACTATGGCTACACCTTC. It translates to CASSSWDTYYGYTF. The full variable domain, completed using reference TRBV5-1 and TRBJ1-2, is KAGVTQTPRYLIKTRGQQVTLSCSPISGHRSVSWYQQTPGQGLQFLFEYFSETQRNKGNFPGRFSGRQFSNSRSEMNVSTLELGDSALYLCASSSWDTYYGYTFGSGTRLTVV.

The gene calls are TRBV6-5 and TRBJ1-2; D might be TRBD1 (5 bases). The CDR3 contains 13 residues. Germline CDR1 reads MNHEY; CDR2 reads SVGAGI. Trimming cost V 1 base and J 4 bases, with 7 bases left between them. The CDR3 bases are TGTGCCAGCAGTTACTACAGGCCCTATGGCTACACCTTC. Amino acids: CASSYYRPYGYTF.

The V call is TRBV25-1, the J call TRBJ2-2; 9 nucleotides line up with TRBD1. Losses at the gene ends were 4 bases for V and 3 bases for J; bases not matched to a gene: 3. Germline V gene sequence: CDR1 MGHDK, CDR2 SYGVNS. The CDR3 extends over 15 amino acids. The CDR3 DNA reads TGTGCCAGCAGTGCGGGACAGGGAGACACCGGGGAGCTGTTTTTT. This sequence encodes CASSAGQGDTGELFF. Full variable domain (missing parts from reference TRBV25-1 and TRBJ2-2): EADIYQTPRYLVIGTGKKITLECSQTMGHDKMYWYQQDPGMELHLIHYSYGVNSTEKGDLSSESTVSRIRTEHFPLTLESARPSHTSQYLCASSAGQGDTGELFFGEGSRLTVL.

The V call is TRBV5-6, the J call TRBJ2-5; D is unclear. The CDR3 covers 17 residues. CDR1 is SGHDT and CDR2 is YYEEEE in the germline V gene. The V end lost 1 base, the J end lost 1 base, and 17 bases lay between the germline ends. As DNA, the CDR3 is TGTGCCAGCAGCTTGCGCGGACGACCAATGTCCCAAGAGACCCAGTACTTC. It yields the protein CASSLRGRPMSQETQYF.